Shown below are 22 T cell receptor beta chains from a single sample sequenced in a study of cytomegalovirus exposure and HLA in healthy donors. Researchers ran the PCR with 60 Vbeta and 13 Jbeta primers. The repertoire was sequenced with immunoSEQ multiplex PCR; TCRdb's copy has only in-frame clones and lacks some. Of 90,000 to 140,000 clones listed, roughly 79% were seen once; the top ten hold roughly 5%. The sequencing input was PBMCs. These receptors were obtained from a male donor in good health and CMV-seronegative.

This rearrangement joins TRBV6-1 to TRBJ2-3, with TRBD2 identical over 9 bases. Germline CDR1 MNHNS, CDR2 SASEGT. The CDR3 contains 17 residues. J gave up 2 bases and V 0 bases, and 6 bases lay outside the gene matches. The chain's CDR3 is CASSEAWAGGFTDTQYF. The CDR3 region has the DNA TGTGCCAGCAGTGAAGCTTGGGCGGGAGGGTTCACAGATACGCAGTATTTT.

The rearrangement joins TRBV28 to TRBJ2-7, with TRBD1 identical over 8 bases. The V gene's germline CDR1 is MDHEN and CDR2 SYDVKM. This CDR3 region has 15 residues. V lost 5 bases, J lost 6 bases, and 12 bases stayed unmatched. CDR3 residues: CASSPPTGTGAEQYF. The CDR3 DNA sequence: TGTGCCAGCAGTCCGCCCACCGGGACAGGTGCCGAGCAGTACTTC.

The J gene is TRBJ1-1, the V gene TRBV6-4, with D perhaps TRBD1 (5 bases). Germline loops: CDR1 MRHNA, CDR2 SNTAGT. Trimming pared 6 bases from V and 5 bases from J, leaving 13 bases between. The CDR3 runs 13 residues. The CDR3 sequence is CASSFMKGTEAFF. In DNA form, the CDR3 reads TGTGCCAGCAGCTTCATGAAGGGGACTGAAGCTTTCTTT.

This clone was counted between two and nine times. The V gene is TRBV5-1, the J gene TRBJ2-6; D unresolved. Germline values: CDR1 SGHRS, CDR2 YFSETQ. The CDR3 is made up of 15 amino acids. Trimming left V 3 bases short and J 4 bases short, with 11 bases between. As DNA, the CDR3 is TGCGCCAGCAGCTCCGCACAGCCCGGGGCCAACGTCCTGACTTTC. Its protein product is CASSSAQPGANVLTF.

A few counts support this clone. The chain carries TRBV7-2 and TRBJ1-1, with 8 nucleotides matching TRBD1. CDR3 size: 14 residues. Germline loops: CDR1 SGHTA, CDR2 FQGNSA. The junction had 10 bases not matched to a gene; V was cut back by 3 bases and J by 10 bases. The CDR3 reads CASSFLTRGRRAFF. The CDR3 nucleotides read TGTGCCAGCAGCTTTCTTACCAGGGGGCGCAGAGCTTTCTTT.

The genes are TRBV30 and TRBJ1-5, with 9 positions matching TRBD1. Germline CDR1 and CDR2: GTSNPN and SVGIG (reference sequence). V was clipped by 8 bases and J by 5 bases; unmatched bases: 7. The CDR3 covers 13 residues. In DNA, the CDR3 is TGTGCCGCTTCGGGGGACAGGGATCAGCCCCAGCATTTT. Translating it yields CAASGDRDQPQHF.

The chain uses TRBV9 and TRBJ2-3, with 12 bases matching TRBD2. The CDR3 consists of 16 residues. V trimming: 3 bases; J trimming: 0 bases; junction bases outside the gene matches: 2. Germline CDR1 SGDLS, CDR2 YYNGEE. The CDR3 DNA reads as TGTGCCAGCAGCGAGACTAGCGGGGGTAGCACAGATACGCAGTATTTT. It translates to CASSETSGGSTDTQYF.

This chain uses TRBV7-9 with TRBJ1-2; no clear D. The CDR3 covers 13 residues. Germline V gives CDR1 SEHNR, CDR2 FQNEAQ (reference sequence). Trimming cost V 5 bases and J 7 bases, with 14 bases left between them. The CDR3 region is CASSQEGTLGYTF. The CDR3 DNA is TGTGCCAGCAGCCAGGAGGGAACTCTTGGCTACACCTTC.

The chain joins TRBV4-1 to TRBJ2-2, with 7 bases identical to TRBD2. Germline CDR1 reads MGHRA; CDR2 reads YSYEKL. J was trimmed by 8 bases and V by 1 base; bases with no gene match: 13. The CDR3 length is 17 residues. The CDR3 sequence is CASSQVHLGGSGGELFF. For the CDR3, the DNA is TGCGCCAGCAGCCAAGTTCACTTGGGCGGGAGTGGAGGGGAGCTGTTTTTT.

The rearrangement uses TRBV15 and TRBJ2-1; 12 positions match TRBD2. This CDR3 has 16 residues. Unmatched junction bases numbered 7, after V lost 1 base and J lost 9 bases. The germline V gene has CDR1 LNHNV and CDR2 YYDKDF (reference sequence). This CDR3 is CATSRGLTSGSSEQFF. CDR3 in DNA: TGTGCCACCAGCAGAGGTTTGACTAGCGGGAGCAGTGAGCAGTTCTTC.

The chain has TRBV7-9 and TRBJ2-5, with TRBD2 matching over 8 bases. The CDR3 runs to 15 residues. The J segment lost 1 base and the V segment lost 2 bases, leaving 3 bases of the junction unmatched. The germline V gene encodes CDR1 SEHNR and CDR2 FQNEAQ (reference sequence). The CDR3 DNA follows: TGTGCCAGCAGCTTACCAGCGGGAGCCCAAGAGACCCAGTACTTC. This codes for CASSLPAGAQETQYF. Full variable domain (remainder filled in from reference TRBV7-9 and TRBJ2-5): DTGVSQNPRHKITKRGQNVTFRCDPISEHNRLYWYRQTLGQGPEFLTYFQNEAQLEKSRLLSDRFSAERPKGSFSTLEIQRTEQGDSAMYLCASSLPAGAQETQYFGPGTRLLVL.

V gene TRBV7-3 combines with J gene TRBJ2-1; tentatively, D is TRBD2 (5 bases). Germline V lookup: CDR1 SGHTA, CDR2 FQGTGA. The CDR3 spans 13 residues. V lost 5 bases, J lost 4 bases, and 9 bases lay in between. Here the CDR3 DNA reads TGTGCCAGCAGCCCTGACTATTACAATGAGCAGTTCTTC. It specifies CASSPDYYNEQFF.

This clone has just one count. The rearrangement uses TRBV5-1 and TRBJ2-6; 7 bases fit TRBD1. This CDR3 contains 16 residues. Germline V gives CDR1 SGHRS, CDR2 YFSETQ. Losses at the gene ends were 7 bases for V and 0 bases for J; bases not matched to a gene: 7. CDR3 nucleotide sequence: TGCGCCAGCGGGGGACAGCAACTCTCTGGGGCCAACGTCCTGACTTTC. Its protein product is CASGGQQLSGANVLTF. Filled out from reference TRBV5-1 and TRBJ2-6, the complete variable domain reads KAGVTQTPRYLIKTRGQQVTLSCSPISGHRSVSWYQQTPGQGLQFLFEYFSETQRNKGNFPGRFSGRQFSNSRSEMNVSTLELGDSALYLCASGGQQLSGANVLTFGAGSRLTVL.

The chain couples TRBV4-2 to TRBJ2-5, with a possible D match to TRBD2 (6 bases). V was clipped by 4 bases and J by 3 bases, with 15 bases between them. CDR3 length: 15 amino acids. Germline V lookup: CDR1 LGHNA, CDR2 YNFKEQ. The CDR3 is CASSLSGQEEETQYF. The CDR3 nucleotides read TGTGCCAGCAGCCTCAGCGGGCAGGAGGAAGAGACCCAGTACTTC.

This chain's CDR3 is CASSPAGWTGSNTGELFF. The CDR3 DNA follows: TGCGCCAGCAGCCCTGCGGGCTGGACAGGGTCTAACACCGGGGAGCTGTTTTTT. The rearrangement joins TRBV4-1 to TRBJ2-2; TRBD1 agrees at 8 bases. CDR1 and CDR2 from the germline V gene are MGHRA and YSYEKL. J was trimmed by 2 bases and V by 4 bases; bases with no gene match: 12. The CDR3 length is 18 residues.

The chain joins TRBV5-5 to TRBJ1-1, with D perhaps TRBD1 (5 bases). From germline, CDR1 is SGHKS and CDR2 YYEKEE (reference sequence). The ends were cut back, 0 bases at V and 5 bases at J, with 11 bases in the middle. The CDR3 length is 14 residues. CDR3 amino acids: CASSLVVGGTEAFF. Here the CDR3 DNA reads TGTGCCAGCAGCTTGGTGGTTGGGGGGACTGAAGCTTTCTTT.

V is TRBV7-6 and J is TRBJ2-2; D uncertain. The CDR3 sequence is 15 residues long. The germline gives CDR1 SGHVS, CDR2 FNYEAQ. The germline V and J ends were trimmed by 0 bases and 0 bases, with 5 bases remaining between them. This chain's CDR3 is CASSLALPNTGELFF. CDR3 coding DNA: TGTGCCAGCAGCTTAGCACTACCGAACACCGGGGAGCTGTTTTTT.

This sequence joins TRBV7-6 and TRBJ2-2, with TRBD2 as a possible D gene (7 bases). CDR3 length equals 16 residues. Germline-derived CDR1 and CDR2 are SGHVS and FNYEAQ. Trimming took off 5 bases at V and 6 bases at J, with 19 bases between the two ends. The CDR3 DNA reads TGTGCCAGCAGCCAGGCCTGGGGGGCGGGAGCCGGGGAGCTGTTTTTT. This sequence encodes CASSQAWGAGAGELFF.

This chain links TRBV2 with TRBJ2-7, with D perhaps matching TRBD1 (6 bases). The germline CDR1 and CDR2 sequences are SNHLY and FYNNEI. V was clipped by 7 bases and J by 3 bases, with 19 bases between them. CDR3 size: 15 residues. CDR3 region: CASTGREKDSYEQYF. In DNA, the CDR3 is TGTGCCAGCACCGGCCGAGAAAAGGACAGCTACGAGCAGTACTTC.

This clone has more than one count but fewer than ten. The chain carries TRBV6-4 and TRBJ2-1; TRBD2 might be the D (7 bases). Trimming pared 2 bases from V and 9 bases from J, leaving 14 bases between. In germline, CDR1 is MRHNA, CDR2 SNTAGT. CDR3 length: 14 amino acids. The CDR3 loop is CASSDEGGHGEQFF. DNA for the CDR3: TGTGCCAGCAGTGACGAGGGGGGGCACGGTGAGCAGTTCTTC.

The rearrangement links TRBV30 to TRBJ1-5; no reliable D call. Germline V gives CDR1 GTSNPN, CDR2 SVGIG (reference sequence). This CDR3 spans 14 amino acids. V was clipped by 1 base and J by 0 bases, with 7 bases between them. The CDR3 nucleotides read TGTGCCTGGAGTGGGGCTTTTAGCAATCAGCCCCAGCATTTT. This gives the protein CAWSGAFSNQPQHF.

The J gene is TRBJ1-5, the V gene TRBV18; 10 bases map to TRBD1. CDR1 and CDR2 (germline): KGHSH, LQKENI. The CDR3 spans 16 residues. After removal of 2 bases from V and 6 bases from J, the junction contained 7 bases not matched to a gene. The CDR3 DNA follows: TGTGCCAGCTCACCAAATGCGGGACAGGGGACTCAGCCCCAGCATTTT. Protein sequence: CASSPNAGQGTQPQHF.